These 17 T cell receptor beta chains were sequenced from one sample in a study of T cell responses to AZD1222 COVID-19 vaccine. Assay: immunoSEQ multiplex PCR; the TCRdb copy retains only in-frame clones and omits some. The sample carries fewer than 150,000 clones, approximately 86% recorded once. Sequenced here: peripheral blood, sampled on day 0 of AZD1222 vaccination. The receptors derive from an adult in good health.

The CDR3 nucleotides are TGTGCCAGCAGCCAAGGATCCGGGGATACCGGGGAGCTGTTTTTT. This translates into CASSQGSGDTGELFF. The chain couples TRBV4-2 to TRBJ2-2, with TRBD2 as a possible D gene (5 bases). CDR1 is LGHNA, CDR2 YNFKEQ, per germline. The CDR3 runs to 15 residues. The V gene lost 1 base and the J gene lost 5 bases, with 11 bases spanning the gap.

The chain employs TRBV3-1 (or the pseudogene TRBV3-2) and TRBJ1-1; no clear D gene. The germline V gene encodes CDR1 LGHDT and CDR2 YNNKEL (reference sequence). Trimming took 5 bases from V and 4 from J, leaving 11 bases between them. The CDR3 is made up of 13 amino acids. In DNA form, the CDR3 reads TGTGCCAGCAGCTTGCACAGAGCCACTGAAGCTTTCTTT. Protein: CASSLHRATEAFF.

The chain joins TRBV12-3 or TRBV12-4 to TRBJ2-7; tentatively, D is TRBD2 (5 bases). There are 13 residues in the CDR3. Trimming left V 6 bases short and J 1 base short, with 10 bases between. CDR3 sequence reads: CASRISESYEQYF. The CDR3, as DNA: TGTGCCAGCAGAATTAGCGAGTCCTACGAGCAGTACTTC.

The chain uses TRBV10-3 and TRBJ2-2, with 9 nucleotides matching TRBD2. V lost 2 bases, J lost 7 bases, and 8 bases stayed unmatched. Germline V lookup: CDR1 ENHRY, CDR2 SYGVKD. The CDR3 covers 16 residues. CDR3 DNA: TGTGCCATCAGTGAGGCCCTAGCGGGAATCGACGGGGAGCTGTTTTTT. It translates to CAISEALAGIDGELFF.

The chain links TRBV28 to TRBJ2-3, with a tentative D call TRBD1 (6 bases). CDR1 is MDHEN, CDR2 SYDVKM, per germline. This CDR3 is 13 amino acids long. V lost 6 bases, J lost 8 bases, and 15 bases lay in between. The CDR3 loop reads CASSLGTFGTQYF. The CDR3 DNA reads TGTGCCAGCAGCCTCGGGACATTCGGTACGCAGTATTTT.

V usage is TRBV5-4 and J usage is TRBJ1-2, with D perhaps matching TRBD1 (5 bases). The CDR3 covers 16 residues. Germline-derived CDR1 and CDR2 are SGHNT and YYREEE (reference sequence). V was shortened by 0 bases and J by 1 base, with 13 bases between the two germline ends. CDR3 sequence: CASSLGGTTINYGYTF. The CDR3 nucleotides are TGTGCCAGCAGCTTGGGCGGGACCACGATTAACTATGGCTACACCTTC.

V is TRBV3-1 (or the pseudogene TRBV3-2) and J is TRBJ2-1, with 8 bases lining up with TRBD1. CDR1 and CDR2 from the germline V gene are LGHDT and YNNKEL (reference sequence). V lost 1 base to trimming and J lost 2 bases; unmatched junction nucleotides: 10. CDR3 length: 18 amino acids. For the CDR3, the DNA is TGTGCCAGCAGCCAAGGAGAAACAGGGGGTCCCACCTACAATGAGCAGTTCTTC. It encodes CASSQGETGGPTYNEQFF.

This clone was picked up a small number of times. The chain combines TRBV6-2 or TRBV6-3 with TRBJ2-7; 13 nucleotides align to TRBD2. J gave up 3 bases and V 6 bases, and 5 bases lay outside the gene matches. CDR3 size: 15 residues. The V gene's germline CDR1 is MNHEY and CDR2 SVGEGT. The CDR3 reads CASSQGLAGFYEQYF. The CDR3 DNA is TGTGCCAGCAGCCAGGGACTAGCGGGGTTCTACGAGCAGTACTTC.

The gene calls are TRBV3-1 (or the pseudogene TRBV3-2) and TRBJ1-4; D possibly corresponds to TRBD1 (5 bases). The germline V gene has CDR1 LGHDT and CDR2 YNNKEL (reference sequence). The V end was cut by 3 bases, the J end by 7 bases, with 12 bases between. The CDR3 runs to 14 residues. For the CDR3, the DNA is TGTGCCAGCAGCCACGGCAGGGCGGTTGAAAAACTGTTTTTT. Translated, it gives CASSHGRAVEKLFF.

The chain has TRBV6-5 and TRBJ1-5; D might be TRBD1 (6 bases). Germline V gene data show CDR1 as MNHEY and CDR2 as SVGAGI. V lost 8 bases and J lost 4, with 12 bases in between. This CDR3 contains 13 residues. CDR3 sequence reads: CASQQGTNQPQHF. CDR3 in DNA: TGTGCCAGCCAACAGGGAACTAATCAGCCCCAGCATTTT.

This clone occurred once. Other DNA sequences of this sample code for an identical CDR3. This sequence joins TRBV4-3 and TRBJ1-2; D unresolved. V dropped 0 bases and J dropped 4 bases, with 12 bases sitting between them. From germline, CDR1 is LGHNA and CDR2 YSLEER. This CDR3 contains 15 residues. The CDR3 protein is CASSQDGGGRYGYTF. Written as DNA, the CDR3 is TGCGCCAGCAGCCAAGATGGCGGCGGACGCTATGGCTACACCTTC.

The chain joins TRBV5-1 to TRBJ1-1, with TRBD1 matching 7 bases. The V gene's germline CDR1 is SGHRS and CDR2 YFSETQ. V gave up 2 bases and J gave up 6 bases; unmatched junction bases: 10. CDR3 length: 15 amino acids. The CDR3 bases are TGCGCCAGCAGCTTTGGGGTAGGGGGCGAGTCTGAAGCTTTCTTT. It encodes CASSFGVGGESEAFF. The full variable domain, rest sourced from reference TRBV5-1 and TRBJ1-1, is KAGVTQTPRYLIKTRGQQVTLSCSPISGHRSVSWYQQTPGQGLQFLFEYFSETQRNKGNFPGRFSGRQFSNSRSEMNVSTLELGDSALYLCASSFGVGGESEAFFGQGTRLTVV.

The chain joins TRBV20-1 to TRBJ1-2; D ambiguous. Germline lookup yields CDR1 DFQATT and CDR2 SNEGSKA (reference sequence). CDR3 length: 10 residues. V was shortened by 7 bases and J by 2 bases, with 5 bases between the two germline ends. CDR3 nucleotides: TGCAGTGACAAAAACTATGGCTACACCTTC. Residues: CSDKNYGYTF.

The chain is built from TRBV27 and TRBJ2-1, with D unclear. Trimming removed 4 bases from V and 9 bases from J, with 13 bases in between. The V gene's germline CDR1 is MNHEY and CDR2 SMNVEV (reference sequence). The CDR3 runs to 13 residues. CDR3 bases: TGTGCCAGCAGTTGGAAAGGTTCCATTGAGCAGTTCTTC. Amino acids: CASSWKGSIEQFF.

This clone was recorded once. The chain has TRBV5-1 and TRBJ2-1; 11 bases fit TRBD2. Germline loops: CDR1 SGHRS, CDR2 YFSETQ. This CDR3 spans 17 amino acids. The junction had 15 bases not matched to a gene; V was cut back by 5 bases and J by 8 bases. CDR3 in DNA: TGCGCCAGCAGAAGTTTAGCGGGAGGGCCAAAGGGCTATGAGCAGTTCTTC. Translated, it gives CASRSLAGGPKGYEQFF. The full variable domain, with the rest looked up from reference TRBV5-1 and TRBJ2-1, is KAGVTQTPRYLIKTRGQQVTLSCSPISGHRSVSWYQQTPGQGLQFLFEYFSETQRNKGNFPGRFSGRQFSNSRSEMNVSTLELGDSALYLCASRSLAGGPKGYEQFFGPGTRLTVL.

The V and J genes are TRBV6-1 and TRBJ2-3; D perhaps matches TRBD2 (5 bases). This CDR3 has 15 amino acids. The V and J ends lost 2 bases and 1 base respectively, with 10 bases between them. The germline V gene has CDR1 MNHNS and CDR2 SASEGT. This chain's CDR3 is CASSEPGLGTDTQYF. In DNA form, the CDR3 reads TGTGCCAGCAGTGAACCAGGACTTGGCACAGATACGCAGTATTTT.

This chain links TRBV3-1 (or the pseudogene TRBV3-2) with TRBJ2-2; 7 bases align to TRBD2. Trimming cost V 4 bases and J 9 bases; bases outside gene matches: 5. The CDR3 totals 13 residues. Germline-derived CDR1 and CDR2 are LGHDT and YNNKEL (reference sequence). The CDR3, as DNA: TGTGCCAGCAGCCGGGGGGGTAGTCGGGAGCTGTTTTTT. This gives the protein CASSRGGSRELFF.